The 28 T cell receptor beta chains listed next were all sequenced from one sample in a study of T cell responses to AZD1222 COVID-19 vaccine. Method: immunoSEQ multiplex PCR; TCRdb's copy keeps in-frame clones and lacks some. The data hold about 100,000 clones, with 85% to 95% observed a single time. The source material was peripheral blood, sampled 28 days after the second AZD1222 dose. Receptors originate from an adult who received the AZD1222 COVID-19 vaccine.

This chain connects TRBV3-1 (or the pseudogene TRBV3-2) to TRBJ1-5; D gene unclear. V was trimmed by 1 base and J by 4 bases, leaving 5 bases between them. The CDR3 is 13 amino acids. The germline gives CDR1 LGHDT, CDR2 YNNKEL (reference sequence). In DNA, the CDR3 is TGTGCCAGCAGCCAAGGGCCAAATCAGCCCCAGCATTTT. This codes for CASSQGPNQPQHF.

The rearrangement uses TRBV19 and TRBJ2-2; 8 bases align to TRBD1. With 9 bases clipped from V and 5 bases from J, the junction kept 5 bases outside the gene matches. CDR3 length: 13 amino acids. Looked up from germline, CDR1 is LNHDA and CDR2 is SQIVND (reference sequence). CDR3 residues: CASDRQGTGELFF. In DNA, the CDR3 is TGTGCCAGCGATCGACAGGGGACCGGGGAGCTGTTTTTT.

V is TRBV10-1 and J is TRBJ2-5; TRBD1 matches at 9 bases. CDR3 length equals 16 residues. Germline V gene data show CDR1 as WNHNN and CDR2 as SYGVQD (reference sequence). J lost 5 bases, V lost 3 bases, and 10 bases had no gene match. The CDR3, as DNA: TGCGCCAGCAGTGAATTGGGACAGGGCGCGCCTGAGACCCAGTACTTC. Encoded protein: CASSELGQGAPETQYF.

The rearrangement joins TRBV28 to TRBJ1-5; a possible D gene is TRBD1 (6 bases). V was clipped by 5 bases and J by 2 bases, with 13 bases between them. CDR1 MDHEN and CDR2 SYDVKM come from the germline V gene. The CDR3 is 15 amino acids. This CDR3 is CASSRGGAGNQPQHF. The CDR3 DNA reads as TGTGCCAGCAGTCGAGGGGGGGCGGGCAATCAGCCCCAGCATTTT.

The chain employs TRBV5-8 and TRBJ1-5; D may be TRBD1 (5 bases). This CDR3 has 14 amino acids. In germline, CDR1 is SGHTS, CDR2 YDEGEE. V lost 0 bases and J 3 bases, leaving 7 bases between the germline ends. The DNA of the CDR3 is TGTGCCAGCAGCTTGGAGGGACCCAATCAGCCCCAGCATTTT. Encoded protein: CASSLEGPNQPQHF. The whole variable domain, filled in from reference TRBV5-8 and TRBJ1-5, reads EAGVTQSPTHLIKTRGQQATLRCSPISGHTSVYWYQQALGLGLQFLLWYDEGEERNRGNFPPRFSGRQFPNYSSELNVNALELEDSALYLCASSLEGPNQPQHFGDGTRLSIL.

This clone appeared once. This rearrangement joins TRBV9 to TRBJ2-7, with D uncertain. Per the germline V gene, CDR1 is SGDLS and CDR2 is YYNGEE. V gave up 3 bases and J gave up 3 bases, with 7 bases separating them. The CDR3 is 12 residues long. In DNA form, the CDR3 reads TGTGCCAGCAGCGGGTCCAACTACGAGCAGTACTTC. It codes for CASSGSNYEQYF.

The CDR3 sequence is CASSIWRAWGRTSTDTQYF. The DNA of the CDR3 is TGTGCCAGCTCCATATGGAGGGCGTGGGGCCGTACTAGCACAGATACGCAGTATTTT. The chain has TRBV18 and TRBJ2-3; perhaps TRBD2 as D (6 bases). The ends were cut back, 6 bases at V and 0 bases at J, with 25 bases in the middle. Germline CDR1 KGHSH, CDR2 LQKENI. This CDR3 contains 19 residues.

The rearrangement uses TRBV18 and TRBJ1-5; possibly TRBD1 for D (6 bases). V gave up 4 bases and J gave up 2 bases, with 12 bases separating them. Germline CDR1 is KGHSH and CDR2 is LQKENI. The CDR3 covers 15 residues. This CDR3 is CASSLRDTGNQPQHF. The CDR3 DNA is TGTGCCAGCTCACTCCGGGACACTGGCAATCAGCCCCAGCATTTT.

The V gene is TRBV5-1, the J gene TRBJ2-5, with 9 nucleotides matching TRBD1. V was clipped by 4 bases and J by 5 bases; unmatched bases: 9. The CDR3 totals 15 residues. The germline V gene encodes CDR1 SGHRS and CDR2 YFSETQ. Here the CDR3 reads CASSIGTGTFETQYF. DNA of the CDR3: TGCGCCAGCAGCATAGGGACAGGGACGTTCGAGACCCAGTACTTC.

The CDR3 DNA sequence: TGTGCCAGCAGTTACGGACTAGCGGGAGGGACAGATACGCAGTATTTT. As protein: CASSYGLAGGTDTQYF. The chain combines TRBV7-2 with TRBJ2-3; TRBD2 matches at 15 bases. With V trimmed by 6 bases and J by 3 bases, 4 bases remained unmatched. From germline, CDR1 is SGHTA and CDR2 FQGNSA. CDR3 length: 16 amino acids.

The rearrangement uses TRBV19 and TRBJ2-7; TRBD1 matches 7 bases. The V segment lost 5 bases and the J segment 1 base; nucleotides outside the gene matches: 8. Per germline, CDR1 LNHDA and CDR2 SQIVND (reference sequence). CDR3 length equals 15 residues. For the CDR3, the DNA is TGTGCCAGTAGTCTCGCCGGGACAGCGTCCTACGAGCAGTACTTC. This sequence encodes CASSLAGTASYEQYF.

The genes are TRBV19 and TRBJ1-6; a weak D match, TRBD1 (5 bases). The ends were cut back, 0 bases at V and 10 bases at J, with 13 bases in the middle. This CDR3 comprises 15 residues. In germline, CDR1 is LNHDA, CDR2 SQIVND (reference sequence). The CDR3 loop reads CASSIEWGNRSPLHF. CDR3 DNA sequence: TGTGCCAGTAGTATAGAATGGGGGAACAGGTCACCCCTCCACTTT.

CDR3 sequence reads: CASSLGLAGDETQYF. The CDR3 DNA follows: TGTGCCAGCAGCTTGGGACTAGCGGGAGACGAGACCCAGTACTTC. The chain has TRBV5-4 and TRBJ2-5; 12 nucleotides align to TRBD2. The CDR3 has 15 residues. Trimming took 0 bases from V and 5 from J; bases not matched to a gene: 2. CDR1 and CDR2 from the germline V gene are SGHNT and YYREEE (reference sequence).

The genes are TRBV30 and TRBJ2-1; tentative D call: TRBD2 (5 bases). The CDR3 is made up of 14 amino acids. V was pared by 1 base and J by 3 bases, with 10 bases between. Germline V lookup: CDR1 GTSNPN, CDR2 SVGIG (reference sequence). The CDR3 DNA reads as TGTGCCTGGAGTGGACCAAGCGGCTACAATGAGCAGTTCTTC. It encodes CAWSGPSGYNEQFF.

This chain connects TRBV4-2 to TRBJ1-3; no reliable D call. The CDR3 extends over 15 amino acids. Trimming took 0 bases from V and 4 from J, leaving 10 bases between them. Per the germline V gene, CDR1 is LGHNA and CDR2 is YNFKEQ. For the CDR3, the DNA is TGTGCCAGCAGCCAAGATCGCGTTAGCGGAAACACCATATATTTT. Its protein product is CASSQDRVSGNTIYF.

The J gene is TRBJ1-1, the V gene TRBV5-4; maybe TRBD1 (5 bases). The CDR3 is made up of 14 amino acids. V dropped 4 bases and J dropped 2 bases, with 12 bases sitting between them. The germline V gene encodes CDR1 SGHNT and CDR2 YYREEE (reference sequence). CDR3 nucleotide sequence: TGTGCCAGCAGCAAGGACACCTTTAACACTGAAGCTTTCTTT. Translating gives CASSKDTFNTEAFF.

V usage is TRBV5-1 and J usage is TRBJ2-3; D possibly uses TRBD1 or TRBD2 (5 bases each). From germline, CDR1 is SGHRS and CDR2 YFSETQ. Trimming took off 0 bases at V and 2 bases at J, with 10 bases between the two ends. This CDR3 comprises 15 residues. The CDR3 DNA reads TGCGCCAGCAGCTTGGAGGCAGGGACCACAGATACGCAGTATTTT. This gives the protein CASSLEAGTTDTQYF.

The CDR3 nucleotides are TGTGCCAGCAGCCCGACAGGGGGGGGGTATGGCTACACCTTC. Translation: CASSPTGGGYGYTF. V is TRBV7-2 and J is TRBJ1-2; 9 bases are a match to TRBD1. V dropped 5 bases and J dropped 5; count of bases not matched to a gene: 6. Germline-derived CDR1 and CDR2 are SGHTA and FQGNSA. The CDR3 is 14 amino acids.

This chain uses TRBV5-1 with TRBJ1-3, with unresolved D. V shed 4 bases and J shed 0 bases, with 8 bases lying between them. Germline CDR1 SGHRS, CDR2 YFSETQ. There are 14 residues in the CDR3. For the CDR3, the DNA is TGCGCCAGCAGCGCCACTACCTCTGGAAACACCATATATTTT. The encoded protein is CASSATTSGNTIYF.

This chain joins TRBV19 and TRBJ1-2; D is unclear. CDR1 and CDR2 (germline): LNHDA, SQIVND (reference sequence). The CDR3 consists of 13 residues. The V and J ends lost 4 bases and 0 bases respectively, with 6 bases between them. The CDR3 loop is CASSSPPNYGYTF. The CDR3 region has the DNA TGTGCCAGTAGTAGCCCGCCTAACTATGGCTACACCTTC.

This clone came up once. The V and J genes are TRBV5-1 and TRBJ2-7; 8 nucleotides match TRBD1. The CDR3 has 13 residues. Germline lookup yields CDR1 SGHRS and CDR2 YFSETQ. Trimming cost V 4 bases and J 5 bases; bases outside gene matches: 5. DNA of the CDR3: TGCGCCAGCAGCAGGGACAGGAAGGACGAGCAGTACTTC. It codes for CASSRDRKDEQYF.

The CDR3 loop is CATQTYSGRTNEQFF. CDR3 in DNA: TGTGCCACCCAAACTTATAGCGGGAGAACGAATGAGCAGTTCTTC. This sequence joins TRBV27 and TRBJ2-1, with 9 bases aligning to TRBD2. This CDR3 is 15 amino acids long. CDR1 MNHEY and CDR2 SMNVEV come from the germline V gene (reference sequence). V was pared by 10 bases and J by 7 bases, with 14 bases of the junction left unmatched.

This clone showed up just a few times. The CDR3: CSVRAGGTGELFF. The CDR3 region has the DNA TGCAGCGTTCGAGCGGGTGGCACCGGGGAGCTGTTTTTT. The chain combines TRBV29-1 with TRBJ2-2, with a weak D call TRBD2 (6 bases). The CDR3 loop spans 13 amino acids. Germline V CDR1 and CDR2: SQVTM, ANQGSEA. The ends were cut back, 5 bases at V and 4 bases at J, with 11 bases in the middle.

The chain carries TRBV10-2 and TRBJ2-2; the D call may be TRBD1 or TRBD2 (5 bases each). The CDR3 is made up of 14 amino acids. Trimming took off 6 bases at V and 3 bases at J, with 11 bases between the two ends. Germline CDR1 WSHSY, CDR2 SAAADI. CDR3 sequence: CASRGVQDTGELFF. The DNA for the CDR3 is TGCGCCAGCAGGGGGGTCCAGGACACCGGGGAGCTGTTTTTT.

J is TRBJ1-1 and V is TRBV13, with a possible D match to TRBD1 (5 bases). The CDR3 covers 15 residues. The V and J ends lost 4 bases and 4 bases respectively, with 16 bases between them. Germline CDR1 reads PRHDT; CDR2 reads FYEKMQ (reference sequence). As DNA, the CDR3 is TGTGCCAGCAGCTCCTGGGAAGCGGGGCTCACTGAAGCTTTCTTT. It translates to CASSSWEAGLTEAFF.

A note on this clone: The same CDR3 also results from other DNA sequences found in this sample. The rearrangement links TRBV30 to TRBJ1-1, with 7 positions matching TRBD1. Germline V lookup: CDR1 GTSNPN, CDR2 SVGIG (reference sequence). The ends lost 2 bases at V and 9 bases at J; junction bases unmatched: 3. This CDR3 region has 11 residues. The CDR3 region is CAWSPQGKAFF. CDR3 sequence (DNA): TGTGCCTGGAGTCCACAGGGGAAAGCTTTCTTT. Looking up the rest from reference TRBV30 and TRBJ1-1 gives the full variable domain: SQTIHQWPATLVQPVGSPLSLECTVEGTSNPNLYWYRQAAGRGLQLLFYSVGIGQISSEVPQNLSASRPQDRQFILSSKKLLLSDSGFYLCAWSPQGKAFFGQGTRLTVV.

The V and J genes are TRBV3-1 (or the pseudogene TRBV3-2) and TRBJ2-7, with D perhaps TRBD1 (6 bases). V lost 6 bases to trimming and J lost 3 bases, with 18 bases between them. Germline CDR1 LGHDT, CDR2 YNNKEL (reference sequence). The CDR3 runs 15 residues. The CDR3 region has the DNA TGTGCCAGCAGTCTCGCACAGGGACCATACTACGAGCAGTACTTC. The encoded protein is CASSLAQGPYYEQYF.

CDR3 DNA sequence: TGTGCCAGCAGATGGACGGGATCCTACGAGCAGTACTTC. This codes for CASRWTGSYEQYF. The chain is built from TRBV27 and TRBJ2-7, with a weak D call TRBD2 (5 bases). Trimming pared 6 bases from V and 1 base from J, leaving 10 bases between. Germline CDR1 MNHEY, CDR2 SMNVEV (reference sequence). The CDR3 consists of 13 residues.